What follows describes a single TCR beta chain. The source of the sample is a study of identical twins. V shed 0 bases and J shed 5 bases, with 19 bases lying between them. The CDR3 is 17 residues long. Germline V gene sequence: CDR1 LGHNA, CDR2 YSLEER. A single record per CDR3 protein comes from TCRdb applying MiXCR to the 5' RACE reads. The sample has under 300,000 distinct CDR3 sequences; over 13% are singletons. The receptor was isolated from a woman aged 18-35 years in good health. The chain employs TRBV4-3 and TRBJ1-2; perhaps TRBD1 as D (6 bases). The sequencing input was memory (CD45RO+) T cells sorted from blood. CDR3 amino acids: CASSQEGGVGLFYGYTF. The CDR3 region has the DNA TGCGCCAGCAGCCAAGAAGGGGGGGTCGGGTTGTTTTATGGCTACACCTTC.